A single sample is the source of the 19 T cell receptor beta chains below, sequenced in a study of cytomegalovirus exposure and HLA in healthy donors. PCR used 60 Vbeta primers and 13 Jbeta primers. Libraries were prepared by immunoSEQ multiplex PCR; TCRdb keeps only in-frame clonotypes and omits some of them. The sample lists under 200,000 clones, about an eighth occurring once. The sequenced sample was PBMCs. These receptors all stem from a man aged 45-60 years in good health and CMV-seropositive.

This rearrangement joins TRBV10-3 to TRBJ2-2; 7 bases are shared with TRBD1. Unmatched junction bases numbered 1, after V lost 4 bases and J lost 2 bases. The length of the CDR3 is 14 residues. Germline V gene lookup returns CDR1 ENHRY and CDR2 SYGVKD. The CDR3 bases are TGTGCCATCAGTGGACAGGGTAACACCGGGGAGCTGTTTTTT. Translation: CAISGQGNTGELFF.

This clone turned up a few times. One end of the junction is discordant with germline, which a read error may explain. Other DNA variants within this sample encode the same CDR3. The chain joins TRBV19 to TRBJ2-3; D possibly corresponds to TRBD1 (5 bases). Germline V gene data show CDR1 as LNHDA and CDR2 as SQIVND (reference sequence). The length of the CDR3 is 12 residues. CDR3 sequence (DNA): TGTGCCAGTAGTTTCTTGACAGACACGCAGTATTTT. It codes for CASSFLTDTQYF.

The rearrangement uses TRBV5-6 and TRBJ1-5; D not certain. V was shortened by 0 bases and J by 3 bases, with 10 bases between the two germline ends. There are 15 residues in the CDR3. The germline V gene has CDR1 SGHDT and CDR2 YYEEEE. In nucleotides, the CDR3 is TGTGCCAGCAGCTTGGATGGCGGTGTCAATCAGCCCCAGCATTTT. Its protein is CASSLDGGVNQPQHF.

The V and J genes are TRBV19 and TRBJ1-5, with 9 bases matching TRBD1. The CDR3 consists of 16 residues. J was trimmed by 4 bases and V by 8 bases; bases with no gene match: 12. Germline V CDR1 and CDR2: LNHDA, SQIVND (reference sequence). CDR3 protein: CASLPADRGTNQPQHF. The CDR3 DNA reads TGTGCCAGTTTACCCGCGGACAGGGGTACGAATCAGCCCCAGCATTTT.

J is TRBJ2-5 and V is TRBV15, with 10 bases aligning to TRBD2. V lost 5 bases to trimming and J lost 2 bases; unmatched junction nucleotides: 5. The germline V gene has CDR1 LNHNV and CDR2 YYDKDF (reference sequence). The CDR3 runs to 15 residues. This CDR3 is CATSRIAGGQETQYF. In DNA, the CDR3 is TGTGCCACCAGCCGTATAGCGGGGGGACAAGAGACCCAGTACTTC.

The rearrangement uses TRBV7-9 and TRBJ1-5, with 7 bases lining up with TRBD1. V trimming: 5 bases; J trimming: 3 bases; junction bases outside the gene matches: 4. CDR1 is SEHNR and CDR2 is FQNEAQ in the germline V gene (reference sequence). This CDR3 is built from 14 residues. The CDR3 here is CASSLQGTNQPQHF. CDR3 sequence (DNA): TGTGCCAGCAGCCTACAGGGGACCAATCAGCCCCAGCATTTT.

The chain uses TRBV13 and TRBJ2-5, with a weak D call TRBD2 (5 bases). The CDR3 has 14 amino acids. The germline V and J ends were trimmed by 0 bases and 2 bases, with 7 bases remaining between them. Germline V gene lookup returns CDR1 PRHDT and CDR2 FYEKMQ (reference sequence). This chain's CDR3 is CASSLGSGQETQYF. The DNA of the CDR3 is TGTGCCAGCAGCTTAGGGTCGGGGCAAGAGACCCAGTACTTC.

This clone was picked up a small number of times. The CDR3 protein is CASSPGLNEKLFF. CDR3 DNA sequence: TGTGCCAGCAGCCCGGGTCTAAATGAAAAACTGTTTTTT. The chain has TRBV7-7 and TRBJ1-4; D gene uncertain. The V gene's germline CDR1 is SSHAT and CDR2 FNYEAQ (reference sequence). The CDR3 extends over 13 amino acids. V gave up 5 bases and J gave up 5 bases, with 9 bases separating them.

This sequence joins TRBV10-1 and TRBJ2-3; 9 nucleotides align to TRBD1. Unmatched junction bases numbered 1, after V lost 5 bases and J lost 1 base. Germline V CDR1 and CDR2: WNHNN, SYGVQD (reference sequence). The CDR3 extends over 14 amino acids. This CDR3 reads CASSRDRGTDTQYF. The CDR3 DNA sequence: TGCGCCAGCAGTAGGGACAGGGGCACAGATACGCAGTATTTT.

The J gene is TRBJ1-4, the V gene TRBV11-2; 7 nucleotides line up with TRBD1. The germline V gene encodes CDR1 SGHAT and CDR2 FQNNGV. The CDR3 is made up of 15 amino acids. V dropped 5 bases and J dropped 3; count of bases not matched to a gene: 6. Here the CDR3 reads CASSPSTGSNEKLFF. DNA for the CDR3: TGTGCCAGCAGCCCGTCGACAGGGTCTAATGAAAAACTGTTTTTT.

V usage is TRBV6-1 and J usage is TRBJ1-3; tentative D call: TRBD1 (6 bases). CDR3 size: 15 residues. Germline lookup yields CDR1 MNHNS and CDR2 SASEGT. Trimming cost V 6 bases and J 4 bases, with 16 bases left between them. The DNA for the CDR3 is TGTGCCAGCAGGAGGTGGGGGGGCAACGGAAACACCATATATTTT. It translates to CASRRWGGNGNTIYF.

V usage is TRBV11-3 and J usage is TRBJ2-7; 9 bases fit TRBD2. The V and J ends lost 0 bases and 6 bases, in that order; junction bases with no gene match: 9. The CDR3 covers 16 residues. Germline loops: CDR1 SGHNT, CDR2 YENEEA. CDR3 sequence: CASSLDGIRAGGEQYF. The CDR3 DNA follows: TGTGCCAGCAGCTTAGATGGGATTCGAGCGGGGGGCGAGCAGTACTTC.

The V and J genes are TRBV7-9 and TRBJ2-3, with D hard to call. The CDR3 runs to 14 residues. Germline lookup yields CDR1 SEHNR and CDR2 FQNEAQ (reference sequence). Trimming left V 7 bases short and J 2 bases short, with 13 bases between. CDR3 DNA sequence: TGTGCCAGCAACGCCGGAGTAAACACAGATACGCAGTATTTT. It yields the protein CASNAGVNTDTQYF.

The chain joins TRBV28 to TRBJ1-5; the match to TRBD1 covers 8 bases. Germline-derived CDR1 and CDR2 are MDHEN and SYDVKM. V shed 2 bases, J shed 7 bases, and the junction held 7 bases outside the gene matches. The CDR3 spans 15 residues. CDR3: CASSLRTGKGQPQHF. CDR3 nucleotides: TGTGCCAGCAGTTTAAGGACAGGGAAAGGACAGCCCCAGCATTTT.

There are a few counts of this clone. The CDR3 loop is CASSPGREAEAFF. The CDR3 DNA reads as TGCGCCAGCAGTCCCGGGAGAGAAGCTGAAGCTTTCTTT. The chain couples TRBV5-1 to TRBJ1-1; D is unclear. CDR1 is SGHRS, CDR2 YFSETQ, per germline. V dropped 5 bases and J dropped 6 bases, with 14 bases sitting between them. The CDR3 runs 13 residues.

This rearrangement joins TRBV18 to TRBJ1-2; D call uncertain. This CDR3 is built from 12 residues. Trimming removed 3 bases at V and 9 bases at J, with 11 bases between. In germline, CDR1 is KGHSH, CDR2 LQKENI. DNA for the CDR3: TGTGCCAGCTCACCCCCAGGCTGGAGCTACACCTTC. This codes for CASSPPGWSYTF.

The chain links TRBV9 to TRBJ1-1; 8 bases match TRBD1. V was pared by 3 bases and J by 0 bases, with 7 bases of the junction left unmatched. CDR1 SGDLS and CDR2 YYNGEE come from the germline V gene. The CDR3 sequence is 16 residues long. For the CDR3, the DNA is TGTGCCAGCAGCGCTGGACAGGGCCCCATGAACACTGAAGCTTTCTTT. Translating gives CASSAGQGPMNTEAFF.

This clone was detected once. This sample includes further DNA sequences coding for the same CDR3. The chain links TRBV5-6 to TRBJ2-7; unclear D gene. The CDR3 is 11 amino acids. Trimming cost V 4 bases and J 3 bases, with 5 bases left between them. Germline CDR1 and CDR2: SGHDT and YYEEEE. CDR3 residues: CASSQFYEQYF. DNA for the CDR3: TGTGCCAGCAGCCAGTTCTACGAGCAGTACTTC.

This clone was recorded at least ten times. The chain joins TRBV7-9 to TRBJ1-6; no clear D gene. The CDR3 is 16 amino acids. Germline-derived CDR1 and CDR2 are SEHNR and FQNEAQ (reference sequence). V shed 5 bases and J shed 7 bases, with 18 bases lying between them. This CDR3 reads CASSPGGRPGNSPLHF. CDR3 sequence (DNA): TGTGCCAGCAGCCCCGGAGGGCGCCCGGGGAATTCACCCCTCCACTTT.